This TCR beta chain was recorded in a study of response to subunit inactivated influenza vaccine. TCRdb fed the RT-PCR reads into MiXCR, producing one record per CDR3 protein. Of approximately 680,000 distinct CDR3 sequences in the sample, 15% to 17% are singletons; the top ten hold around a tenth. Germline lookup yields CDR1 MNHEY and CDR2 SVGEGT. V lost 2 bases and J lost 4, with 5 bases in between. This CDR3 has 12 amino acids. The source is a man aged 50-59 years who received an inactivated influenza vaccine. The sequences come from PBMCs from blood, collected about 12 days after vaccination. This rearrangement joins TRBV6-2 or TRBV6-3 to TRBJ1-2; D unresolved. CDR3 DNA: TGTGCCAGCAGTTACGATACCTATGGCTACACCTTC. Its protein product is CASSYDTYGYTF.